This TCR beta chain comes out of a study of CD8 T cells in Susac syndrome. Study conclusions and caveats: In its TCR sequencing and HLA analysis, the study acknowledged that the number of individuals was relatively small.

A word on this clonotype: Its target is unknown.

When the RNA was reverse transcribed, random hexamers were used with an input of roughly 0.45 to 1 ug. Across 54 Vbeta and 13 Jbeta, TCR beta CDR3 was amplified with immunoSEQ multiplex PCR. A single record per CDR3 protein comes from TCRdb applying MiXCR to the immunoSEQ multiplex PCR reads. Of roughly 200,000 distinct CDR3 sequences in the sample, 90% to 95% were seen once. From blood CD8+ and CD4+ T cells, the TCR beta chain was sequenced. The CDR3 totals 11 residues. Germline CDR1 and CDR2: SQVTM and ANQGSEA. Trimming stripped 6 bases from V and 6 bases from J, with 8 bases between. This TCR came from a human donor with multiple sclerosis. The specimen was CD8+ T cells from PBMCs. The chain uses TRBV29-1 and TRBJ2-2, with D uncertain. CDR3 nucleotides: TGCAGCGTCCGAGAAGCCGGGGAGCTGTTTTTT. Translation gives CSVREAGELFF.